The present T cell receptor beta chain was sequenced within a study of blood T cell repertoires in COVID-19. The wider study: Samples taken during acute and convalescent COVID-19 were collected in the United States, Italy and Spain. T cells, B-cell-depleted T cells, or PBMCs provided the cDNA or gDNA that served as material.

Germline V gene sequence: CDR1 KGHSH, CDR2 LQKENI. Between the trimmed V and J ends, which lost 0 bases and 7 bases, there was a span of 12 bases. The CDR3 has 15 residues. The authors' processing: It was from reference gene primer amplification that nucleated cell counts were estimated. Using immunoSEQ multiplex PCR, the repertoire was profiled, and TCRdb retains in-frame clones only, with some absent. Clonal size and the V and J genes are those of that table, whereas D and trimming came from the DNA. The sample has about 210,000 clones, around 82% seen once; the top ten hold less than 3.5%. The receptor comes from a man aged 50 or older with active or convalescent COVID-19. The V gene is TRBV18, the J gene TRBJ1-4, with D perhaps matching TRBD1 (5 bases). Sequencing input: peripheral blood. The CDR3 DNA reads TGTGCCAGCTCACCACCGGGGTTAAGGGGTGAAAAACTGTTTTTT. It is translated as CASSPPGLRGEKLFF.